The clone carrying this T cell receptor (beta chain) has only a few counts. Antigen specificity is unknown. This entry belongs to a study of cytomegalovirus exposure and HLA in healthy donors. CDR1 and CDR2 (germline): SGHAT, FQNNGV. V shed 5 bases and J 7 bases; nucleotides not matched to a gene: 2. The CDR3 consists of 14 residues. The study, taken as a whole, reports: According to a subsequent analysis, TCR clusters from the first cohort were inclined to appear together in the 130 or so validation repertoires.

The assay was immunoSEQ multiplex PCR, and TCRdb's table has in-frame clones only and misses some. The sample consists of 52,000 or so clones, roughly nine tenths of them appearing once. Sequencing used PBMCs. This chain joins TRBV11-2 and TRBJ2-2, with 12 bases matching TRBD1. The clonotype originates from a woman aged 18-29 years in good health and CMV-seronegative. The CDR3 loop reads CASSRDRGLGELFF. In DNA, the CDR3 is TGTGCCAGCAGCCGGGACAGGGGGCTCGGGGAGCTGTTTTTT. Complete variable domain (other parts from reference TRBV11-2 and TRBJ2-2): EAGVAQSPRYKIIEKRQSVAFWCNPISGHATLYWYQQILGQGPKLLIQFQNNGVVDDSQLPKDRFSAERLKGVDSTLKIQPAKLEDSAVYLCASSRDRGLGELFFGEGSRLTVL.